Below are 17 T cell receptor beta chains sequenced from a single sample in a study of Ad26.COV2.S vaccination and SARS-CoV-2 variants. The table came from immunoSEQ multiplex PCR; TCRdb's copy has only in-frame clones and leaves some out. The sample has 300,000 to 350,000 clones, 90% seen once. Stated treatment: around 19 received Ad26.COV2.S at low or high dose, single or two shots; roughly five received placebo; per-sample allocation not given. Samples were taken on day 63 after the first vaccine or placebo injection. This sample comprised peripheral blood, obtained in a trial of Ad26.COV2.S vaccine versus placebo. Source of these receptors: a person between 18 and 60 years old who received the Ad26.COV2.S COVID-19 vaccine or a placebo.

The rearrangement links TRBV6-2 or TRBV6-3 to TRBJ1-5; TRBD1 matches at 8 bases. This CDR3 is 17 amino acids long. The ends lost 0 bases at V and 5 bases at J; junction bases unmatched: 9. CDR1 is MNHEY and CDR2 is SVGEGT in the germline V gene. The CDR3 spells CASSYSLAGGADQPQHF. CDR3 sequence (DNA): TGTGCCAGCAGTTACTCGTTGGCAGGGGGCGCGGATCAGCCCCAGCATTTT.

The rearrangement uses TRBV3-1 (or the pseudogene TRBV3-2) and TRBJ1-1; D call uncertain. From germline, CDR1 is LGHDT and CDR2 YNNKEL (reference sequence). CDR3 length equals 15 residues. V was clipped by 1 base and J by 0 bases, with 9 bases between them. The CDR3 protein is CASSQGEKLNTEAFF. For the CDR3, the DNA is TGTGCCAGCAGCCAAGGTGAGAAGTTGAACACTGAAGCTTTCTTT.

The chain joins TRBV7-9 to TRBJ2-7, with 8 bases lining up with TRBD1. CDR3 length: 15 residues. V lost 5 bases and J lost 2; bases outside the gene matches: 8. Germline CDR1 SEHNR, CDR2 FQNEAQ (reference sequence). The CDR3 DNA follows: TGTGCCAGCAGCATACCGACAGGGGAGGCCTACGAGCAGTACGTC. It translates to CASSIPTGEAYEQYV.

V is TRBV6-2 or TRBV6-3 and J is TRBJ2-1; 7 bases are a match to TRBD2. CDR3 length: 15 amino acids. Unmatched junction bases numbered 12, after V lost 5 bases and J lost 8 bases. Germline V gene data show CDR1 as MNHEY and CDR2 as SVGEGT. The CDR3 sequence is CASSPLARWGDEQFF. The CDR3 DNA is TGTGCCAGCAGTCCACTAGCGAGGTGGGGGGATGAGCAGTTCTTC.

V and J are TRBV7-3 and TRBJ2-3, with 9 bases that match TRBD2. The CDR3 length is 20 residues. Germline assignment: CDR1 SGHTA and CDR2 FQGTGA. V lost 4 bases to trimming and J lost 0 bases; unmatched junction nucleotides: 17. CDR3 loop: CASSSFPILAGPTSTDTQYF. Here the CDR3 DNA reads TGTGCCAGCAGCTCCTTCCCCATCCTAGCGGGGCCGACTAGCACAGATACGCAGTATTTT.

The genes are TRBV4-3 and TRBJ2-7; the D is unclear. Trimming cost V 0 bases and J 3 bases, with 12 bases left between them. The germline gives CDR1 LGHNA, CDR2 YSLEER. This CDR3 contains 15 residues. CDR3 DNA: TGCGCCAGCAGCCAAGAAGCTTATTACCTCTACGAGCAGTACTTC. Residues: CASSQEAYYLYEQYF.

V gene TRBV5-4 combines with J gene TRBJ2-7, with TRBD1 as a possible D gene (6 bases). CDR1 is SGHNT, CDR2 YYREEE, per germline (reference sequence). V lost 3 bases to trimming and J lost 0 bases, with 10 bases between them. The CDR3 contains 14 residues. The DNA for the CDR3 is TGTGCCAGCAGCTCACAGGGTATCTCCTACGAGCAGTACTTC. It encodes CASSSQGISYEQYF.

The chain combines TRBV9 with TRBJ1-2; TRBD1 might be the D (5 bases). The CDR3 has 17 amino acids. Germline CDR1 SGDLS, CDR2 YYNGEE. V lost 3 bases and J 3 bases, leaving 21 bases between the germline ends. The CDR3 reads CASSGTLWGTDYYGYTF. The CDR3 DNA reads TGTGCCAGCAGCGGGACTCTGTGGGGGACTGACTACTATGGCTACACCTTC.

J is TRBJ2-5 and V is TRBV12-5, with no clear D. The CDR3 loop spans 15 amino acids. Germline V gene sequence: CDR1 LGHNT, CDR2 FRNRAP. Trimming cost V 7 bases and J 5 bases, with 20 bases left between them. CDR3 coding DNA: TGTGCTAGTGCCCTTTTGGGTCCGCCGTGGGAGACCCAGTACTTC. Translated: CASALLGPPWETQYF. Complete variable domain (other parts from reference TRBV12-5 and TRBJ2-5): DARVTQTPRHKVTEMGQEVTMRCQPILGHNTVFWYRQTMMQGLELLAYFRNRAPLDDSGMPKDRFSAEMPDATLATLKIQPSEPRDSAVYFCASALLGPPWETQYFGPGTRLLVL.

This rearrangement joins TRBV4-2 to TRBJ2-5; maybe TRBD1 (6 bases). CDR1 LGHNA and CDR2 YNFKEQ come from the germline V gene. CDR3 size: 15 residues. V was shortened by 0 bases and J by 3 bases, with 11 bases between the two germline ends. CDR3 loop: CASSQDPAGEETQYF. In DNA, the CDR3 is TGTGCCAGCAGCCAAGATCCGGCAGGGGAAGAGACCCAGTACTTC.

The V gene is TRBV5-1, the J gene TRBJ1-1, with a weak D call TRBD1 (6 bases). CDR1 is SGHRS, CDR2 YFSETQ, per germline. Trimming took off 1 base at V and 0 bases at J, with 13 bases between the two ends. The CDR3 contains 16 residues. DNA for the CDR3: TGCGCCAGCAGCTTGACGGGGGCAGGGTTGAACACTGAAGCTTTCTTT. The encoded protein is CASSLTGAGLNTEAFF.

The genes are TRBV19 and TRBJ1-5, with D maybe TRBD1 (5 bases). Germline CDR1 LNHDA, CDR2 SQIVND (reference sequence). V shed 4 bases and J shed 5 bases, with 12 bases lying between them. The CDR3 length is 14 residues. The CDR3 protein is CASSNRPGDQPQHF. As DNA, the CDR3 is TGTGCCAGTAGTAACAGGCCCGGGGATCAGCCCCAGCATTTT.

This clone was seen a handful of times. This sequence joins TRBV10-3 and TRBJ1-1; tentatively, D is TRBD1 (5 bases). Trimming left V 3 bases short and J 1 base short, with 9 bases between. Germline CDR1 is ENHRY and CDR2 is SYGVKD. The CDR3 is 14 amino acids. The CDR3 loop reads CAISDFQGNTEAFF. For the CDR3, the DNA is TGTGCCATCAGTGATTTCCAGGGGAACACTGAAGCTTTCTTT.

The chain combines TRBV19 with TRBJ2-2; D remains unclear. V gave up 0 bases and J gave up 7 bases, with 12 bases separating them. Germline-derived CDR1 and CDR2 are LNHDA and SQIVND (reference sequence). This CDR3 spans 15 amino acids. Here the CDR3 DNA reads TGTGCCAGTAGTATAGACCGACGGAACCACGGGGAGCTGTTTTTT. Protein product: CASSIDRRNHGELFF.

CDR3 amino acids: CASQLTGAANQETQYF. Here the CDR3 DNA reads TGTGCCTCGCAACTAACTGGGGCAGCAAATCAAGAGACCCAGTACTTC. J is TRBJ2-5 and V is TRBV27; TRBD1 is a possible D gene (5 bases). This CDR3 region has 16 residues. Trimming left V 11 bases short and J 2 bases short, with 24 bases between. Germline-derived CDR1 and CDR2 are MNHEY and SMNVEV (reference sequence).

This sequence joins TRBV5-8 and TRBJ1-1, with D possibly matching TRBD1 (5 bases). CDR3 length: 14 amino acids. The V end was cut by 5 bases, the J end by 4 bases, with 15 bases between. Per the germline V gene, CDR1 is SGHTS and CDR2 is YDEGEE. The CDR3: CASSRREGSTEAFF. Written as DNA, the CDR3 is TGTGCCAGCAGTCGACGGGAGGGGAGCACTGAAGCTTTCTTT.

V gene TRBV29-1 combines with J gene TRBJ1-1; D gene ambiguous. Trimming removed 1 base from V and 1 base from J, with 7 bases in between. The CDR3 length is 13 residues. Germline-derived CDR1 and CDR2 are SQVTM and ANQGSEA. DNA of the CDR3: TGCAGCGTTGAAGGGTATGCGAACACTGAAGCTTTCTTT. Translated: CSVEGYANTEAFF. The full variable domain, in which reference TRBV29-1 and TRBJ1-1 provide the parts outside the CDR3, is SAVISQKPSRDICQRGTSLTIQCQVDSQVTMMFWYRQQPGQSLTLIATANQGSEATYESGFVIDKFPISRPNLTFSTLTVSNMSPEDSSIYLCSVEGYANTEAFFGQGTRLTVV.